This TCR beta chain was identified during a study of metastatic and nonmetastatic thyroid tumors. As for the study in general: Repertoires from blood and tumor or nodule tissue of malignant and benign thyroid patients were compared.

TCRdb recomputed clones from the PCR reads via MiXCR. This sample has about 33,000 clones; about 15% occur once, and the top ten carry approximately 5%. Treatment of any kind had been given to no patient before thyroid surgery. There are many counts of this clone. Trimming at V came to 3 bases and at J to 0 bases, leaving 5 bases not matched to a gene. This CDR3 is built from 16 residues. Looked up from germline, CDR1 is SGDLS and CDR2 is YYNGEE. The source of this sequence is a female donor with papillary thyroid cancer or a benign thyroid nodule (not recorded which). Some clones in this sample may be carry-over from other donors' samples. The rearrangement uses TRBV9 and TRBJ2-2; 7 bases fit TRBD1. The specimen sequenced was blood. The CDR3 protein is CASSAMTGSNTGELFF. CDR3 nucleotide sequence: TGTGCCAGCAGCGCGATGACAGGGTCGAACACCGGGGAGCTGTTTTTT.